The rows below give T cell receptor beta chains drawn from one sample of a study of cytomegalovirus exposure and HLA in healthy donors. Sequencing used immunoSEQ multiplex PCR; TCRdb keeps in-frame clones, though not all of them. Its listing shows about 140,000 clones. The specimen was PBMCs. These receptors came from a male donor in good health and CMV-seronegative. CDR3s include the opening cysteine and the closing phenylalanine or tryptophan. Fields, in order: J gene, D gene, V gene, CDR3 DNA, CDR3 protein. D genes are given only for firm matches.

>TRBJ2-1|TRBD2|TRBV9
TGTGCCAGCAGCCCTTCACCGGGGACTAGCGGGGACAATGAGCAGTTCTTC
CASSPSPGTSGDNEQFF
>TRBJ2-7|-|TRBV11-2
TGTGCCAGCAGCTTATCAGCCAGGGGTTTATACGAGCAGTACTTC
CASSLSARGLYEQYF
>TRBJ2-1|TRBD2|TRBV30
TGTGCCTGGAGTGTAGGTCGGGGGGGGAATGAGCAGTTCTTC
CAWSVGRGGNEQFF
>TRBJ1-6|-|TRBV19
TGTGCCAGTGGGGGGGACTCCTATAATTCACCCCTCCACTTT
CASGGDSYNSPLHF
>TRBJ2-7|-|TRBV4-3
TGCGCCAGCAGCCAAAGAGCTTCCTACGAGCAGTACTTC
CASSQRASYEQYF
>TRBJ1-2|-|TRBV7-8
TGTGCCAGCAGCTTTTTAGCCTATGGCTACACCTTC
CASSFLAYGYTF
>TRBJ2-7|-|TRBV30
TGTGCCTGGAAGGGCCAGGGCCACGAGCAGTACTTC
CAWKGQGHEQYF
>TRBJ2-3|TRBD2|TRBV7-2
TGTGCCAGCAGCTCGCTACCTAGCGGGAGTAAAACAGATACGCAGTATTTT
CASSSLPSGSKTDTQYF
>TRBJ1-2|-|TRBV4-3
TGCGCCAGCAGCCAAAGACCTAGCCTGAACTATGGCTACACCTTC
CASSQRPSLNYGYTF
>TRBJ2-1|TRBD2|TRBV5-1
TGCGCCAGCAGCTTGGCCGCGGGGGGGTTGAATGAGCAGTTCTTC
CASSLAAGGLNEQFF
>TRBJ2-1|TRBD2|TRBV30
TGTGCCTGGAGTGTAGCGGGAGGACCATACAATGAGCAGTTCTTC
CAWSVAGGPYNEQFF
>TRBJ1-1|TRBD1|TRBV6-5
TGTGCCAGCAGAACAGGGGGCCATGCTTTCTTT
CASRTGGHAFF
>TRBJ2-1|-|TRBV11-3
TGTGCCAGCGGGGGGTCATCCAATGAGCAGTTCTTC
CASGGSSNEQFF
>TRBJ1-5|-|TRBV7-9
TGTGCCAGCAGCTTTAGCCTTCCCAGTTACGGTCGCAATCAGCCCCAGCATTTT
CASSFSLPSYGRNQPQHF
>TRBJ1-5|-|TRBV6-1
TGTGCCAGCAGCGACAGGATGAATCAGCCCCAGCATTTT
CASSDRMNQPQHF
>TRBJ2-6|TRBD1|TRBV7-6
TGTGCCAGCAGCTCGGACAGGGGAAGGTCTGGGGCCAACGTCCTGACTTTC
CASSSDRGRSGANVLTF
>TRBJ1-1|-|TRBV5-4
TGTGCCAGCAGCTTGGGACCCCAGGGTAAAATGAACACTGAAGCTTTCTTT
CASSLGPQGKMNTEAFF
>TRBJ1-6|-|TRBV30
TGTGCCTGGAGCCCAGGACAGAATTCACCCCTCCACTTT
CAWSPGQNSPLHF
>TRBJ1-1|-|TRBV29-1
TGCAGCGTTGTCAGGGACACTGAAGCTTTCTTT
CSVVRDTEAFF
>TRBJ1-5|-|TRBV5-1
TGCGCCAGCAGGGAGGCGGAAAATCAGCCCCAGCATTTT
CASREAENQPQHF
>TRBJ1-4|-|TRBV28
TGTGCCAGCAGTTCCCTCGCCTTGGGGCTTAATGAAAAACTGTTTTTT
CASSSLALGLNEKLFF
>TRBJ2-7|-|TRBV7-2
TGTGCCAGCAGCCAAGCTGGTAACTACGAGCAGTACTTC
CASSQAGNYEQYF
>TRBJ2-7|TRBD1|TRBV6-1
TGTGCCAGCAGTGGACAGGGTATTTTTTCCTACGAGCAGTACTTC
CASSGQGIFSYEQYF
>TRBJ1-2|TRBD1|TRBV6-1
TGTGCCAGCAGTGAATCGCCAGGGGGCTTACTTTGGGCCCCCTATGGCTACACCTTC
CASSESPGGLLWAPYGYTF
>TRBJ1-2|TRBD1|TRBV9
TGTGCCAGCAGCGCCCGGGACAGGGGCGCAGGCTACACCTTC
CASSARDRGAGYTF
>TRBJ1-5|-|TRBV4-2
TGTGCCAGCAGCCAAGCGACAGGTAACAATCAGCCCCAGCATTTT
CASSQATGNNQPQHF
>TRBJ2-5|TRBD2|TRBV10-3
TGTGCCATCAGTGGGGATAGCGGGGATCAAGAGACCCAGTACTTC
CAISGDSGDQETQYF
>TRBJ2-2|-|TRBV5-1
TGCGCCAGCAGCTTGGCTCTCCAAGCCACCGGGGAGCTGTTTTTT
CASSLALQATGELFF
>TRBJ2-7|TRBD1|TRBV27
TGTGCCAGCAGAGGGGGACAGGGATCCTCCTACGAGCAGTACTTC
CASRGGQGSSYEQYF
>TRBJ1-2|-|TRBV29-1
TGCAGCGTCCCCGTACGACCAGACAGGCCCCCCTATGGCTACACCTTC
CSVPVRPDRPPYGYTF
>TRBJ1-3|-|TRBV11-2
TGTGCCAGCAGCTTTGGGCTGACTAAAGGAAACACCATATATTTT
CASSFGLTKGNTIYF
>TRBJ2-5|TRBD2|TRBV7-8
TGTGCCAGCAGCTTAGGGGGGACTAGCGGGTTCAGGGAGACCCAGTACTTC
CASSLGGTSGFRETQYF
>TRBJ2-3|TRBD2|TRBV6-5
TGTGCCAGCAGGCAGCGGGGCTTTGCAGATACGCAGTATTTT
CASRQRGFADTQYF
>TRBJ1-5|TRBD1|TRBV27
TGTGCCAGCAGTCTACTTCAGGGGGCGGATCAGCCCCAGCATTTT
CASSLLQGADQPQHF
>TRBJ2-6|-|TRBV15
TGTGCCACCAGCAGAGGGGGATTCCAGGAGGCTGGGGCCAACGTCCTGACTTTC
CATSRGGFQEAGANVLTF
>TRBJ2-7|-|TRBV11-2
TGTGCCAGCAGCTCGAGTGAGCAGTACTTC
CASSSSEQYF
>TRBJ1-5|-|TRBV2
TGTGCCAGCATTGCTGGTGGTATAGGACAGCAAAATCAGCCCCAGCATTTT
CASIAGGIGQQNQPQHF
>TRBJ2-7|-|TRBV27
TGTGCCAGCAGTTTCGGACATTTGGGGGCGAGTCGCTACGAGCAGTACTTC
CASSFGHLGASRYEQYF
>TRBJ1-3|-|TRBV7-2
TGTGCCAGCAGCTTAGGGGGCGCGGGATCTTTTGGAAACACCATATATTTT
CASSLGGAGSFGNTIYF
>TRBJ2-7|-|TRBV11-2
TGTGCCAGCAGCTTAGTAACAGCCTACGAGCAGTACTTC
CASSLVTAYEQYF
>TRBJ2-4|-|TRBV29-1
TGCAGCGTTGCCCCTTTCCTTATAGCCAAAAACATTCAGTACTTC
CSVAPFLIAKNIQYF
>TRBJ2-3|-|TRBV28
TGTGCCAGCAGTCCCCCCGGGGTCTCCTACACAGATACGCAGTATTTT
CASSPPGVSYTDTQYF
>TRBJ2-7|TRBD2|TRBV29-1
TGCAGCGTAAGTCCCGGGACTAGCGGGAAAGCCCTCGGTAACGAGCAGTACTTC
CSVSPGTSGKALGNEQYF
>TRBJ2-7|TRBD1|TRBV7-9
TGTGCCAGCAGCCGTGGGACAGGGAGCTCCTACGAGCAGTACTTC
CASSRGTGSSYEQYF
>TRBJ2-7|-|TRBV14
TGTGCCAGCAGCCGAACCGGGACACCCACCTACGAGCAGTACTTC
CASSRTGTPTYEQYF
>TRBJ2-5|-|TRBV11-2
TGTGCCAGCAGCTCAGGGGCTCACCGGGAGACCCAGTACTTC
CASSSGAHRETQYF
>TRBJ1-2|-|TRBV27
TGTGCCAGCAGTTCTGACAGAAGAGTAAGCGGCTACACCTTC
CASSSDRRVSGYTF
>TRBJ2-1|-|TRBV9
TGTGCCAGCAGCACTACGACTAGAGGTGAGCAGTTCTTC
CASSTTTRGEQFF
>TRBJ2-7|TRBD2|TRBV10-3
TGTGCCATCAGTCCGAGACTAGCGGGAGAATACGAGCAGTACTTC
CAISPRLAGEYEQYF
>TRBJ1-2|TRBD1|TRBV15
TGTGCCACCAGCAGAGAAACAGGGGGCTATGGCTACACCTTC
CATSRETGGYGYTF
>TRBJ1-2|-|TRBV9
TGTGCCAGCAGCCCCGGTCAGGGGCTTGGCTACACCTTC
CASSPGQGLGYTF
>TRBJ2-5|TRBD2|TRBV9
TGTGCCAGCAGCTTCTCTCCGGGGGGGGAGACCCAGTACTTC
CASSFSPGGETQYF
>TRBJ1-1|-|TRBV6-1
TGTGCCAGCAGCCTCGCCCAGGGGATCCCTGAAGCTTTCTTT
CASSLAQGIPEAFF
>TRBJ1-3|-|TRBV18
TGTGCCAGCTCACCGCTAGAATCTGGAAACACCATATATTTT
CASSPLESGNTIYF
>TRBJ1-2|-|TRBV18
TGTGCCAGCTCAATCTCTACAGAAACTTATGGCTACACCTTC
CASSISTETYGYTF
>TRBJ1-2|-|TRBV11-2
TGTGCCAGCAGCCAACAGGGCGCCTATGGCTACACCTTC
CASSQQGAYGYTF
>TRBJ2-7|TRBD2|TRBV27
TGTGCCAGCAGGACCGGGACTAGCCTTTACGAGCAGTACTTC
CASRTGTSLYEQYF
>TRBJ1-2|-|TRBV13
TGTGCCAGCAGCCTCACCTACGACAGCTCTGGGGGCTACACCTTC
CASSLTYDSSGGYTF
>TRBJ1-1|-|TRBV19
TGTGCCAGTAGTATTCGGGGATCCTCTTCCAACACTGAAGCTTTCTTT
CASSIRGSSSNTEAFF